The 26 T cell receptor beta chains below were found in one sample sequenced in a study of T cell responses to AZD1222 COVID-19 vaccine. Generated by immunoSEQ multiplex PCR, the TCRdb table keeps only in-frame clones and is missing some. The table shows more than 70,000 clones, with around nine tenths occurring only once. Sequencing used peripheral blood, obtained 28 days after the second AZD1222 dose. These receptors all stem from an adult who received the AZD1222 COVID-19 vaccine.

The chain has TRBV5-1 and TRBJ2-5, with 9 bases identical to TRBD1. Germline V gene lookup returns CDR1 SGHRS and CDR2 YFSETQ. Trimming at V came to 4 bases and at J to 6 bases, leaving 4 bases not matched to a gene. The CDR3 spans 13 residues. Written as DNA, the CDR3 is TGCGCCAGCAGCCCGGGACAGGGAAAGACCCAGTACTTC. Translated: CASSPGQGKTQYF. Supplemented by reference TRBV5-1 and TRBJ2-5, the full variable domain reads KAGVTQTPRYLIKTRGQQVTLSCSPISGHRSVSWYQQTPGQGLQFLFEYFSETQRNKGNFPGRFSGRQFSNSRSEMNVSTLELGDSALYLCASSPGQGKTQYFGPGTRLLVL.

V is TRBV2 and J is TRBJ2-7, with no clear D. Per the germline V gene, CDR1 is SNHLY and CDR2 is FYNNEI. Trimming took off 3 bases at V and 5 bases at J, with 14 bases between the two ends. This CDR3 comprises 14 residues. The CDR3 region has the DNA TGTGCCAGCAGTGATACCCGCCGAGCAGACGAGCAGTACTTC. This gives the protein CASSDTRRADEQYF.

The chain is built from TRBV16 and TRBJ2-7; D uncertain. The CDR3 runs 17 residues. The germline V gene has CDR1 KGHSY and CDR2 FQNENV. V was pared by 0 bases and J by 7 bases, with 22 bases between. Written as DNA, the CDR3 is TGTGCCAGCAGCCAATCGGAAGGCAGCTATATCCATGGGGAGCAGTACTTC. Its translation: CASSQSEGSYIHGEQYF.

The chain uses TRBV18 and TRBJ1-1, with D perhaps matching TRBD1 (5 bases). The length of the CDR3 is 15 residues. V dropped 2 bases and J dropped 1 base, with 11 bases sitting between them. The germline gives CDR1 KGHSH, CDR2 LQKENI. CDR3 residues: CASSPRGPQNTEAFF. The CDR3 DNA reads as TGTGCCAGCTCACCAAGGGGACCGCAGAACACTGAAGCTTTCTTT.

The chain carries TRBV21-1 and TRBJ2-7; TRBD1, the table's D call, lacks a check against the DNA. TRBV21-1 is shown as a pseudogene. This CDR3 is 12 amino acids long. CDR3: CASRNRGGEQYF. Here the CDR3 DNA reads TGTGCCAGCCGGAACAGGGGCGGCGAGCAGTACTTC.

The CDR3 reads CASSLDTVRGVNNEQFF. The CDR3 DNA reads as TGTGCCAGCAGCTTGGATACAGTGCGGGGGGTAAACAATGAGCAGTTCTTC. The chain uses TRBV5-4 and TRBJ2-1; 8 bases agree with TRBD2. The CDR3 length is 17 residues. The junction had 10 bases not matched to a gene; V was cut back by 0 bases and J by 5 bases. Germline CDR1 SGHNT, CDR2 YYREEE (reference sequence).

This clone came up a few times. The CDR3 region is CSVVTGEVNQPQHF. The CDR3 DNA sequence: TGCAGCGTGGTGACAGGGGAGGTCAATCAGCCCCAGCATTTT. V usage is TRBV29-1 and J usage is TRBJ1-5, with 8 positions matching TRBD1. CDR1 and CDR2 from the germline V gene are SQVTM and ANQGSEA. CDR3 length: 14 amino acids. With V trimmed by 6 bases and J by 3 bases, 7 bases remained unmatched.

The chain joins TRBV5-5 to TRBJ1-5; maybe TRBD1 (5 bases). Trimming stripped 4 bases from V and 0 bases from J, with 14 bases between. The CDR3 covers 16 residues. The germline CDR1 and CDR2 sequences are SGHKS and YYEKEE (reference sequence). CDR3 sequence (DNA): TGTGCCAGCAGCCCAAGTAGGGGTGGTAGCAATCAGCCCCAGCATTTT. Its translation is CASSPSRGGSNQPQHF.

About this clone: An end of the junction does not agree with germline; a read error may underlie this. This chain links TRBV12-3 or TRBV12-4 with TRBJ1-4, with 8 positions matching TRBD1. The CDR3 is 13 amino acids. The CDR3 loop reads CASSLTLGDRLCF. The CDR3 DNA follows: TGTGCCAGCAGTTTAACACTTGGGGACAGGCTATGTTTT.

The gene calls are TRBV27 and TRBJ2-5, with 12 bases matching TRBD1. Germline V CDR1 and CDR2: MNHEY, SMNVEV (reference sequence). V gave up 4 bases and J gave up 5 bases; unmatched junction bases: 11. This CDR3 is 17 amino acids long. CDR3 in DNA: TGTGCCAGCAGTTCGTCGGCCGGGACAGGGGGCCACGAGACCCAGTACTTC. It specifies CASSSSAGTGGHETQYF.

The chain uses TRBV5-6 and TRBJ1-1; no clear D. The CDR3 consists of 14 residues. Germline V gene data show CDR1 as SGHDT and CDR2 as YYEEEE. Trimming shortened V by 3 bases and J by 0 bases, and 9 bases separated the two germline ends. The CDR3 is CASSWRTMNTEAFF. The CDR3 bases are TGTGCCAGCAGCTGGAGAACCATGAACACTGAAGCTTTCTTT.

The V gene is TRBV5-6, the J gene TRBJ1-5; tentative D call: TRBD1 (5 bases). V was cut by 1 base and J by 3 bases, with 11 bases left in between. The CDR3 contains 15 residues. In germline, CDR1 is SGHDT, CDR2 YYEEEE. CDR3 nucleotides: TGTGCCAGCAGCTTGACGGGGGGATACAATCAGCCCCAGCATTTT. This gives the protein CASSLTGGYNQPQHF. Drawing the rest from reference TRBV5-6 and TRBJ1-5, the complete variable domain is DAGVTQSPTHLIKTRGQQVTLRCSPKSGHDTVSWYQQALGQGPQFIFQYYEEEERQRGNFPDRFSGHQFPNYSSELNVNALLLGDSALYLCASSLTGGYNQPQHFGDGTRLSIL.

The chain employs TRBV27 and TRBJ2-7, with 12 positions matching TRBD1. Germline V gene lookup returns CDR1 MNHEY and CDR2 SMNVEV (reference sequence). The CDR3 is 15 residues long. After removal of 6 bases from V and 12 bases from J, the junction contained 15 bases not matched to a gene. The CDR3: CASRTAGGQGAPSYF. The CDR3 DNA sequence: TGTGCCAGCAGAACCGCAGGGGGACAGGGGGCCCCCTCGTACTTC.

The chain has TRBV6-5 and TRBJ2-3, with 7 nucleotides matching TRBD2. CDR1 and CDR2 (germline): MNHEY, SVGAGI. CDR3 size: 15 residues. V gave up 4 bases and J gave up 3 bases; unmatched junction bases: 7. The chain's CDR3 is CASSFQAGRTDTQYF. The CDR3 bases are TGTGCCAGCAGTTTCCAAGCGGGGAGAACAGATACGCAGTATTTT.

The chain employs TRBV5-1 and TRBJ1-4; 9 nucleotides match TRBD1. Germline assignment: CDR1 SGHRS and CDR2 YFSETQ. The CDR3 sequence is 14 residues long. With 4 bases clipped from V and 8 bases from J, the junction kept 6 bases outside the gene matches. The CDR3 DNA reads as TGCGCCAGCAGCATGGGACAGGGAGGAGAAAAACTGTTTTTT. Its translation is CASSMGQGGEKLFF.

V and J are TRBV21-1 and TRBJ1-3. TRBV21-1 is classified as a pseudogene. This CDR3 region has 15 residues. CDR3 region: CASSARGLGGNTIYF. The CDR3 DNA is TGTGCCAGCAGCGCGCGAGGGTTGGGAGGAAACACCATATATTTT.

The V call is TRBV6-5, the J call TRBJ1-6, with TRBD1 as a possible D gene (5 bases). Germline CDR1 MNHEY, CDR2 SVGAGI. This CDR3 has 15 residues. V lost 0 bases, J lost 10 bases, and 13 bases lay in between. CDR3 sequence (DNA): TGTGCCAGCAGTTACTCGCGCGCAGGGCGCTCACCCCTCCACTTT. Encoded protein: CASSYSRAGRSPLHF.

This clone was recorded only once. The rearrangement joins TRBV7-2 to TRBJ1-1; 9 bases align to TRBD1. This CDR3 region has 14 residues. The junction had 9 bases not matched to a gene; V was cut back by 6 bases and J by 7 bases. Germline CDR1 SGHTA, CDR2 FQGNSA. CDR3 loop: CASSPGQGIGEAFF. The CDR3 nucleotides read TGTGCCAGCAGTCCCGGACAGGGGATTGGTGAAGCTTTCTTT.

The rearrangement uses TRBV6-6 and TRBJ1-3; D uncertain. Germline values: CDR1 MNHNY, CDR2 SVGAGI (reference sequence). There are 15 residues in the CDR3. Trimming cost V 0 bases and J 2 bases, with 8 bases left between them. The CDR3 sequence: CASSYSARTGNTIYF. As DNA, the CDR3 is TGTGCCAGCAGTTACTCGGCACGGACTGGAAACACCATATATTTT.

The rearrangement joins TRBV12-3 or TRBV12-4 to TRBJ2-3; D is perhaps TRBD1 or TRBD2 (7 bases each). This CDR3 has 13 residues. Deletions cut 6 bases from V and 11 bases from J, with 18 bases between. The CDR3 spells CASSRGVQGGQYF. CDR3 bases: TGTGCCAGCAGCCGGGGGGTTCAGGGGGGGCAGTATTTT.

The chain carries TRBV3-1 (or the pseudogene TRBV3-2) and TRBJ1-1; no reliable D call. Trimming stripped 0 bases from V and 2 bases from J, with 7 bases between. Looked up from germline, CDR1 is LGHDT and CDR2 is YNNKEL (reference sequence). The length of the CDR3 is 14 residues. The CDR3 spells CASSQDSRNTEAFF. CDR3 in DNA: TGTGCCAGCAGCCAAGATTCGAGAAACACTGAAGCTTTCTTT.

This chain links TRBV6-6 with TRBJ2-7, with 12 bases lining up with TRBD1. Germline-derived CDR1 and CDR2 are MNHNY and SVGAGI (reference sequence). This CDR3 contains 15 residues. The V gene end was trimmed by 6 bases and the J gene end by 7 bases; junction bases not matched to a gene: 10. The CDR3 DNA sequence: TGTGCCAGCAGCCGTCCGGGACAGGGGGCAAAAGAGCAGTACTTC. Encoded protein: CASSRPGQGAKEQYF.

This chain links TRBV5-1 with TRBJ2-1; the D gene could be TRBD1 or TRBD2 (6 bases each). V gave up 0 bases and J gave up 7 bases, with 14 bases separating them. The germline V gene encodes CDR1 SGHRS and CDR2 YFSETQ. This CDR3 region has 15 residues. CDR3: CASSLGGGPGNEQFF. Written as DNA, the CDR3 is TGCGCCAGCAGCTTGGGAGGGGGGCCAGGGAATGAGCAGTTCTTC.

The rearrangement uses TRBV14 and TRBJ1-2, with 8 bases lining up with TRBD1. With V trimmed by 2 bases and J by 8 bases, 4 bases remained unmatched. The CDR3 sequence is 13 residues long. Germline lookup yields CDR1 SGHDN and CDR2 FVKESK. The CDR3 DNA reads as TGTGCCAGCAGCCAACCTCGGACAGGGGGCTACACCTTC. This encodes CASSQPRTGGYTF.

The genes are TRBV5-6 and TRBJ1-3; D unresolved. The length of the CDR3 is 12 residues. Per the germline V gene, CDR1 is SGHDT and CDR2 is YYEEEE. V was pared by 2 bases and J by 5 bases, with 5 bases between. CDR3 region: CASSLQRNTIYF. DNA of the CDR3: TGTGCCAGCAGCTTACAACGAAACACCATATATTTT.

The chain recombines TRBV5-4 with TRBJ1-1, with D possibly being TRBD1 (5 bases). CDR3 length: 15 residues. Germline V CDR1 and CDR2: SGHNT, YYREEE (reference sequence). V lost 4 bases, J lost 4 bases, and 17 bases lay in between. The CDR3 region has the DNA TGTGCCAGCAGCCGGGGGACCGCTCAGGGCACTGAAGCTTTCTTT. Translating gives CASSRGTAQGTEAFF.